This T cell receptor (beta chain) was sequenced in a study of post-analysis software for immune sequencing data. Study at large: There were relapsing-remitting, secondary progressive and progressive-relapsing multiple sclerosis among the disease courses included. Findings and caveats of the study: Comparison with controls showed significantly lower normalized Chao1 diversity in multiple sclerosis patients. Higher frequency in patients than in controls was seen for about five TRBV segments, with TRBV5-6, TRBV5-1 and TRBV20-1 among them. By F measure, samples from a shared preparation batch strongly co-clustered.

There are 14 residues in the CDR3. The V gene lost 1 base and the J gene lost 3 bases, with 9 bases spanning the gap. CDR1 and CDR2 from the germline V gene are LNHNV and YYDKDF (reference sequence). This clonotype was recorded a few times. The antigen is undetermined. Unique molecular identifiers were present in the TCR beta cDNA libraries. Input amounts of roughly 0.9 to 10 million T cells were used. These gave 500,000 or so cDNA molecules, so each molecule approximated one T cell. TCRdb re-derived calls from the PCR reads in MiXCR, one entry per CDR3 protein. The sample lists about 570,000 distinct CDR3 sequences; around 36% were seen once.

The chain uses TRBV15 and TRBJ1-1; D is possibly TRBD1 (5 bases). Source material: blood. The source of this sequence is a girl between 2 and 17 years old with multiple sclerosis. The CDR3 reads CATSRGRGDTEAFF. Here the CDR3 DNA reads TGTGCCACCAGCAGAGGCCGGGGGGACACTGAAGCTTTCTTT.